Presented here are 14 T cell receptor beta chains from one specimen sequenced in a study of T cell repertoires in cytomegalovirus infection. MiXCR, run by TCRdb on the reads, gives a single entry per CDR3 protein. The table lists under 200,000 distinct CDR3 sequences, under 20% of them singletons. The sample comprised CD8+ T cells from PBMCs. These receptors all come from a human donor in good health (CMV status not recorded). Some clones in this sample may be carry-over from other donors' samples.

This clonotype was seen only a few times. The genes are TRBV10-3 and TRBJ2-7; maybe TRBD2 (6 bases). V was cut by 7 bases and J by 3 bases, with 16 bases left in between. This CDR3 region has 14 residues. Germline CDR1 reads ENHRY; CDR2 reads SYGVKD. CDR3 DNA: TGTGCCATCATGGCGGAGGCGGGGTTCTACGAGCAGTACTTC. Amino acid sequence: CAIMAEAGFYEQYF.

The chain carries TRBV12-3 or TRBV12-4 and TRBJ2-7; D remains unclear. The CDR3 totals 12 residues. V lost 4 bases and J lost 5, with 9 bases in between. The CDR3 DNA sequence: TGTGCCAGCAGTTCCCTAGGGAACGAGCAGTACTTC. Its translation: CASSSLGNEQYF.

The chain couples TRBV11-2 to TRBJ2-1; TRBD2 matches at 7 bases. The V segment lost 6 bases and the J segment 10 bases; nucleotides outside the gene matches: 6. Germline values: CDR1 SGHAT, CDR2 FQNNGV. CDR3 length: 12 residues. CDR3 sequence (DNA): TGTGCCAGCAGTAGCGGGCGGGAGGAGCAGTTCTTC. Its protein is CASSSGREEQFF.

This clonotype was seen a handful of times. This chain uses TRBV12-3 or TRBV12-4 with TRBJ2-1; the D call may be TRBD1 or TRBD2 (5 bases each). V was trimmed by 3 bases and J by 0 bases, leaving 9 bases between them. There are 15 residues in the CDR3. CDR3 protein: CASSFRDPSYNEQFF. The CDR3, as DNA: TGTGCCAGCAGTTTCAGGGACCCCTCCTACAATGAGCAGTTCTTC.

This clonotype was observed a few times. The chain combines TRBV5-6 with TRBJ2-1; 11 nucleotides match TRBD2. The CDR3 is 18 amino acids. Germline V gives CDR1 SGHDT, CDR2 YYEEEE. V shed 4 bases, J shed 9 bases, and the junction held 18 bases outside the gene matches. CDR3: CASSPRRLAGGLGREQFF. The CDR3, as DNA: TGTGCCAGCAGCCCCCGGCGCCTAGCGGGGGGCCTGGGGCGTGAGCAGTTCTTC.

The chain combines TRBV28 with TRBJ2-3; possible D gene TRBD2, 6 bases. The V and J ends lost 8 bases and 3 bases respectively, with 15 bases between them. The germline V gene encodes CDR1 MDHEN and CDR2 SYDVKM. The CDR3 runs 14 residues. CDR3 sequence: CASGERARTDTQYF. The CDR3 DNA reads TGTGCCAGCGGAGAGCGGGCCAGGACAGATACGCAGTATTTT. Looking up the rest from reference TRBV28 and TRBJ2-3 gives the full variable domain: DVKVTQSSRYLVKRTGEKVFLECVQDMDHENMFWYRQDPGLGLRLIYFSYDVKMKEKGDIPEGYSVSREKKERFSLILESASTNQTSMYLCASGERARTDTQYFGPGTRLTVL.

The chain joins TRBV27 to TRBJ2-7; no clear D gene. The germline gives CDR1 MNHEY, CDR2 SMNVEV (reference sequence). CDR3 length: 13 residues. V dropped 2 bases and J dropped 3 bases, with 8 bases sitting between them. The CDR3 nucleotides read TGTGCCAGCAGTTTAAGTCAGAACTACGAGCAGTACTTC. Amino acid sequence: CASSLSQNYEQYF.

The chain uses TRBV28 and TRBJ2-7, with a possible D match to TRBD1 (5 bases). The germline V gene encodes CDR1 MDHEN and CDR2 SYDVKM. Trimming took 2 bases from V and 2 from J, leaving 10 bases between them. The CDR3 contains 14 residues. The CDR3 spells CASSLEDTAYEQYF. The CDR3 DNA sequence: TGTGCCAGCAGTTTAGAGGACACCGCCTACGAGCAGTACTTC.

The chain carries TRBV6-6 and TRBJ2-7; 7 bases are a match to TRBD1. CDR3 length equals 15 residues. Germline CDR1 and CDR2: MNHNY and SVGAGI (reference sequence). J lost 3 bases, V lost 4 bases, and 9 bases had no gene match. The DNA for the CDR3 is TGTGCCAGCAGTTTAACGACAGGGCTTTACTACGAGCAGTACTTC. As protein: CASSLTTGLYYEQYF.

J is TRBJ1-3 and V is TRBV9; D ambiguous. V was shortened by 4 bases and J by 0 bases, with 14 bases between the two germline ends. This CDR3 comprises 16 residues. Germline lookup yields CDR1 SGDLS and CDR2 YYNGEE. The CDR3 bases are TGTGCCAGCAGCTCACCACAGAGGACCTCTGGAAACACCATATATTTT. Translating gives CASSSPQRTSGNTIYF.

This chain joins TRBV28 and TRBJ1-1; D is unclear. Germline lookup yields CDR1 MDHEN and CDR2 SYDVKM. The CDR3 has 14 amino acids. V was trimmed by 6 bases and J by 3 bases, leaving 14 bases between them. The chain's CDR3 is CASRLHSWDTEAFF. CDR3 coding DNA: TGTGCCAGCAGACTCCACTCCTGGGACACTGAAGCTTTCTTT.

The rearrangement uses TRBV7-2 and TRBJ2-2; D gene uncertain. This CDR3 contains 17 residues. The germline gives CDR1 SGHTA, CDR2 FQGNSA. Trimming removed 4 bases from V and 5 bases from J, with 20 bases in between. For the CDR3, the DNA is TGTGCCAGCAGCTCACCTTCGAGGACGGGCCGGACCGGGGAGCTGTTTTTT. Encoded protein: CASSSPSRTGRTGELFF. Supplemented by reference TRBV7-2 and TRBJ2-2, the full variable domain reads GAGVSQSPSNKVTEKGKDVELRCDPISGHTALYWYRQSLGQGLEFLIYFQGNSAPDKSGLPSDRFSAERTGGSVSTLTIQRTQQEDSAVYLCASSSPSRTGRTGELFFGEGSRLTVL.

This clonotype was detected only a few times. This sequence joins TRBV7-8 and TRBJ1-1; D perhaps matches TRBD1 (5 bases). The germline CDR1 and CDR2 sequences are SGHVS and FQNEAQ. V shed 1 base and J shed 6 bases, with 9 bases lying between them. The length of the CDR3 is 13 residues. CDR3 nucleotides: TGTGCCAGCAGCTTAGTCCGGGGCGCTGAAGCTTTCTTT. It is translated as CASSLVRGAEAFF.

The table lists this clonotype with many counts. V is TRBV11-2 and J is TRBJ2-2, with 9 positions matching TRBD1. Trimming at V came to 4 bases and at J to 1 base, leaving 4 bases not matched to a gene. The CDR3 is made up of 16 amino acids. Germline V gives CDR1 SGHAT, CDR2 FQNNGV. CDR3 bases: TGTGCCAGCAGCTCCGGGACAGGGTGGAACACCGGGGAGCTGTTTTTT. It codes for CASSSGTGWNTGELFF. The full variable domain, completed using reference TRBV11-2 and TRBJ2-2, is EAGVAQSPRYKIIEKRQSVAFWCNPISGHATLYWYQQILGQGPKLLIQFQNNGVVDDSQLPKDRFSAERLKGVDSTLKIQPAKLEDSAVYLCASSSGTGWNTGELFFGEGSRLTVL.